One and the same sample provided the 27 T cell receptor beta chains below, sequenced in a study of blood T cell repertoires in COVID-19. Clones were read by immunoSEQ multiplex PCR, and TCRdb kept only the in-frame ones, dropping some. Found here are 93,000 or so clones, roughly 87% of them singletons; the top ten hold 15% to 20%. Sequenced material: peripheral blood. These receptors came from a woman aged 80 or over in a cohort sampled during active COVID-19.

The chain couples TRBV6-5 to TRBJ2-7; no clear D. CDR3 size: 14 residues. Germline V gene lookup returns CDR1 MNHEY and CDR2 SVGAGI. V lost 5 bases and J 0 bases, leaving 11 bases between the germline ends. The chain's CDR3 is CASSPQVSSYEQYF. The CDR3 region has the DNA TGTGCCAGCAGTCCCCAGGTTAGCTCCTACGAGCAGTACTTC.

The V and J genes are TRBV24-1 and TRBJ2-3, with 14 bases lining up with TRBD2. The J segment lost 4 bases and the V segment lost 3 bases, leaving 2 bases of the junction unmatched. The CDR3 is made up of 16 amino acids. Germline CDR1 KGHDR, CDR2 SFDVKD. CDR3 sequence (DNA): TGTGCCACCAGTGATCCGACTAGCGGGAGGGCAGATACGCAGTATTTT. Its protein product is CATSDPTSGRADTQYF.

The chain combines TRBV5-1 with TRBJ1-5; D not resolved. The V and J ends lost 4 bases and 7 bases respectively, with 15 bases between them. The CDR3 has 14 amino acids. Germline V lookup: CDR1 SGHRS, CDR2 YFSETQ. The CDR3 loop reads CASSLSAGAQPQHF. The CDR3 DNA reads TGCGCCAGCAGCCTCTCCGCGGGAGCACAGCCCCAGCATTTT.

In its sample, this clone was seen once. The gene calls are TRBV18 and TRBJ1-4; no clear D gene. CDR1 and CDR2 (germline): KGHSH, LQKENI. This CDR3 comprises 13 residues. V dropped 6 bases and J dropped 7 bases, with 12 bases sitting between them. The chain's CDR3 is CASSPPVGEKLFF. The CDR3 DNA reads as TGTGCCAGCTCCCCCCCCGTCGGTGAAAAACTGTTTTTT.

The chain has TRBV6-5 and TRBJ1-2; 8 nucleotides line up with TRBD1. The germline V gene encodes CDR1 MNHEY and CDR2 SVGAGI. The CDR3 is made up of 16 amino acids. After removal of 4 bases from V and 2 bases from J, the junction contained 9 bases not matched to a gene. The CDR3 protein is CASSFTNDRGNYGYTF. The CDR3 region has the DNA TGTGCCAGCAGTTTCACCAATGACAGGGGAAACTATGGCTACACCTTC.

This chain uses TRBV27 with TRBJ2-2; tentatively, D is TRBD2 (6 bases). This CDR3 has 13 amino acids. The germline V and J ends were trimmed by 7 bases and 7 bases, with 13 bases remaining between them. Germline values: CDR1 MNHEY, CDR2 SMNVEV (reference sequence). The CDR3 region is CASTPSGVGELFF. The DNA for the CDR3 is TGTGCCAGCACCCCTTCGGGGGTCGGGGAGCTGTTTTTT.

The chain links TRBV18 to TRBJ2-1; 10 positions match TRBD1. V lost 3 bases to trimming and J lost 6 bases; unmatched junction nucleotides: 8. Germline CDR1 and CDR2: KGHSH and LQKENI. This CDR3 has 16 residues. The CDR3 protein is CASSPPGTGASNEQFF. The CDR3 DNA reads TGTGCCAGCTCACCCCCCGGGACAGGGGCAAGCAATGAGCAGTTCTTC.

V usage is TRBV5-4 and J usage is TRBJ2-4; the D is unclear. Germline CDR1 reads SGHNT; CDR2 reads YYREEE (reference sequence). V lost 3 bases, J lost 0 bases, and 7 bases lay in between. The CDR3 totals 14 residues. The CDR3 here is CASSSPEAKNIQYF. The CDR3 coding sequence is TGTGCCAGCAGCTCCCCAGAAGCCAAAAACATTCAGTACTTC.

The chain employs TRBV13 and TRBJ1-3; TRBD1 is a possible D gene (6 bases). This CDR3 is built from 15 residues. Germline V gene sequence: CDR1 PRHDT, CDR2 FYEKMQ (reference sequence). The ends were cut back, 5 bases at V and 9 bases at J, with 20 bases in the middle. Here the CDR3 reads CASSTHDRSGGTIYF. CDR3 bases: TGTGCCAGCAGCACACATGACAGGTCGGGGGGCACCATATATTTT.

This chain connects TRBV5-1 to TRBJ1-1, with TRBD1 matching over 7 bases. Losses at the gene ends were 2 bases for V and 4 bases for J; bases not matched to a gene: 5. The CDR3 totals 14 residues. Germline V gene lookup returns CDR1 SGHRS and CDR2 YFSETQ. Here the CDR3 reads CASSFTQGTTEAFF. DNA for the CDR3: TGCGCCAGCAGCTTTACACAGGGGACCACTGAAGCTTTCTTT.

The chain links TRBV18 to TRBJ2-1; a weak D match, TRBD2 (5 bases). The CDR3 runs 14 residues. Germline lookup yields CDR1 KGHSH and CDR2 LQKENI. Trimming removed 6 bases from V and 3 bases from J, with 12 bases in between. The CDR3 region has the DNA TGTGCCAGCTCCGGGTTCCGGGACTACAATGAGCAGTTCTTC. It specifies CASSGFRDYNEQFF.

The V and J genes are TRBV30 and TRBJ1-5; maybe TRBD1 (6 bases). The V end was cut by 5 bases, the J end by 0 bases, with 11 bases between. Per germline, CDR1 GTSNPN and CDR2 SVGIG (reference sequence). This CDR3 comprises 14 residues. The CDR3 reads CAWGRTASNQPQHF. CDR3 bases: TGTGCCTGGGGTAGGACAGCTAGCAATCAGCCCCAGCATTTT.

This chain's CDR3 is CASSKEWWPKPGEQFF. The CDR3 DNA is TGTGCCAGCAGCAAAGAGTGGTGGCCTAAACCAGGTGAGCAGTTCTTC. The V gene is TRBV21-1, the J gene TRBJ2-1; the table's D call, TRBD1, has no DNA check behind it. TRBV21-1 is shown as a pseudogene. The CDR3 extends over 16 amino acids.

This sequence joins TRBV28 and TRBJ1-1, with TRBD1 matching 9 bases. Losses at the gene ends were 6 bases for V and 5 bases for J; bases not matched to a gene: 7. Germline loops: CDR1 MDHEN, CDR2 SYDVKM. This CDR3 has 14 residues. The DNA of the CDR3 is TGTGCCAGCAGAACCTGGGACAGGGCGACTGAAGCTTTCTTT. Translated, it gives CASRTWDRATEAFF.

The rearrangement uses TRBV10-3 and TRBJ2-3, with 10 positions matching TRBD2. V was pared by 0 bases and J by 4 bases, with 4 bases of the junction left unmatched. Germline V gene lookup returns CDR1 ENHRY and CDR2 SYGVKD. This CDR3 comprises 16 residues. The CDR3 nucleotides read TGTGCCATCAGTGAGTCAACTAGCGGGAACGCAGATACGCAGTATTTT. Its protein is CAISESTSGNADTQYF.

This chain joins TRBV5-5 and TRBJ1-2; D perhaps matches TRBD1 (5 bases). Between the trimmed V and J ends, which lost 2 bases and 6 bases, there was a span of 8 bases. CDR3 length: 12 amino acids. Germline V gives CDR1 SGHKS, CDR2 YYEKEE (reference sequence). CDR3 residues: CASSFGGDGYTF. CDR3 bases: TGTGCCAGCAGCTTCGGGGGGGATGGCTACACCTTC.

The CDR3: CASSLNTGGKGNEQFF. Written as DNA, the CDR3 is TGTGCCAGCAGCTTAAATACCGGGGGTAAGGGGAATGAGCAGTTCTTC. This chain links TRBV7-3 with TRBJ2-1; TRBD2 might be the D (6 bases). The CDR3 sequence is 16 residues long. Trimming left V 1 base short and J 7 bases short, with 17 bases between. Germline CDR1 reads SGHTA; CDR2 reads FQGTGA. Looking up the rest from reference TRBV7-3 and TRBJ2-1 gives the full variable domain: GAGVSQTPSNKVTEKGKYVELRCDPISGHTALYWYRQSLGQGPEFLIYFQGTGAADDSGLPNDRFFAVRPEGSVSTLKIQRTERGDSAVYLCASSLNTGGKGNEQFFGPGTRLTVL.

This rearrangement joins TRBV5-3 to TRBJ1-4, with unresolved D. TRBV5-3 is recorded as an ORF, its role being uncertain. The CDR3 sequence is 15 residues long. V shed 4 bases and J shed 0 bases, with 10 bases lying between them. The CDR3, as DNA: TGTGCCAGAAGCACCAACACAGCAACTAATGAAAAACTGTTTTTT. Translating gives CARSTNTATNEKLFF.

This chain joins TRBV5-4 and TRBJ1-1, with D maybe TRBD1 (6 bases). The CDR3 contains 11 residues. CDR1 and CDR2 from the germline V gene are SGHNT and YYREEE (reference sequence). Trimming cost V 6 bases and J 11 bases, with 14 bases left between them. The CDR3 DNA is TGTGCCAGCACCCAGGGGCTGCGGGCTTTCTTT. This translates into CASTQGLRAFF.

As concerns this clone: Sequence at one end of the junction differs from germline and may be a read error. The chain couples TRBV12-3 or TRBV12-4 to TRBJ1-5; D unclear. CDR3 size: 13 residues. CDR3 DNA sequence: TGTGCCAGCAGTTTCTCGAACAATCGGCCCCAGCATTTT. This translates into CASSFSNNRPQHF.

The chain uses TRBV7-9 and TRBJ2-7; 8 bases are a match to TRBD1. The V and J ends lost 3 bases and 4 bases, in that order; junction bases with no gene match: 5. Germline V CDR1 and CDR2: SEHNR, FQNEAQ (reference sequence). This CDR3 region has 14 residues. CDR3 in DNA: TGTGCCAGCAGCTTCGCAGGGGGCTCATACGAGCAGTACTTC. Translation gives CASSFAGGSYEQYF.

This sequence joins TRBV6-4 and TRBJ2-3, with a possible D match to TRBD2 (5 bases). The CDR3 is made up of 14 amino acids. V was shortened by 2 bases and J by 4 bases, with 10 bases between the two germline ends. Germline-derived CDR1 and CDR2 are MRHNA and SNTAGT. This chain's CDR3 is CASSDRGFADTQYF. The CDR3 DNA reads TGTGCCAGCAGTGACCGCGGGTTCGCAGATACGCAGTATTTT.

The CDR3 DNA reads as TGTGCCAGTAGTATTGACAGGGGAGCCCAGCATTTT. As protein: CASSIDRGAQHF. This chain uses TRBV19 with TRBJ1-5; 8 nucleotides line up with TRBD1. The junction had 3 bases not matched to a gene; V was cut back by 3 bases and J by 11 bases. This CDR3 spans 12 amino acids. Germline values: CDR1 LNHDA, CDR2 SQIVND (reference sequence).

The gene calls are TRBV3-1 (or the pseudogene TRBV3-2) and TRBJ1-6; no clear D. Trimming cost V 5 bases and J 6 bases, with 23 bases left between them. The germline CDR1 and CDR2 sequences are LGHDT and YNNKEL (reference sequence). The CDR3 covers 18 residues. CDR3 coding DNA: TGTGCCAGCAGCAACCACGATCCCATTTCATACATTAATTCACCCCTCCACTTT. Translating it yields CASSNHDPISYINSPLHF.

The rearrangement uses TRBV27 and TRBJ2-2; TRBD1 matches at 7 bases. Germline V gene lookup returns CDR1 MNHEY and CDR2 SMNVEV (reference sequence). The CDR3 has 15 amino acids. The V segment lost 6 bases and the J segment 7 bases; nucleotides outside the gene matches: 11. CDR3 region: CASRPSGGQGGELFF. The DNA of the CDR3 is TGTGCCAGCAGACCTTCAGGGGGTCAGGGCGGGGAGCTGTTTTTT.

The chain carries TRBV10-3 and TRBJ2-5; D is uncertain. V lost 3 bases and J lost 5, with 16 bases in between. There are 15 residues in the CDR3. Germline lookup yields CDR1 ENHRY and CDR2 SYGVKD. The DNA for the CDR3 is TGTGCCATCAGTGACCCGACAAAAGGTGACGAGACCCAGTACTTC. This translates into CAISDPTKGDETQYF.

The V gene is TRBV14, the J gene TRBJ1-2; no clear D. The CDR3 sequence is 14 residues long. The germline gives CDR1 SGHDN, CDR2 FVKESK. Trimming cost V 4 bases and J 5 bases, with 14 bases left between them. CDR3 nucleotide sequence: TGTGCCAGCAGCCCCGACTCTTCCGGTTATGGCTACACCTTC. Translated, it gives CASSPDSSGYGYTF.